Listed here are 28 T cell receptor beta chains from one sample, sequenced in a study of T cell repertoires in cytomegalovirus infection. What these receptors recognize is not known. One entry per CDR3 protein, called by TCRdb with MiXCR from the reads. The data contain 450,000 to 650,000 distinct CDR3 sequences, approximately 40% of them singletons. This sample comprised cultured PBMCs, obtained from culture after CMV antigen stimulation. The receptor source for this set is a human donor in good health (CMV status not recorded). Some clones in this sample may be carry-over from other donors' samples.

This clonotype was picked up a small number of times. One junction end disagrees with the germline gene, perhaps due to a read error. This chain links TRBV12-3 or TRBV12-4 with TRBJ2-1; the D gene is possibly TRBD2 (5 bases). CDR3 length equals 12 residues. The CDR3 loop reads CATSRGANEQFF. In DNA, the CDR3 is TGTGCCACCAGTCGGGGAGCAAATGAGCAGTTCTTC.

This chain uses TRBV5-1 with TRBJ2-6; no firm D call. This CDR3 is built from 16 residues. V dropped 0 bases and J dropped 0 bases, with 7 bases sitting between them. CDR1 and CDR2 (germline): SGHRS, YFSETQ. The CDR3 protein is CASSLAQVSGANVLTF. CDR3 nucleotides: TGCGCCAGCAGCTTGGCCCAGGTCTCTGGGGCCAACGTCCTGACTTTC.

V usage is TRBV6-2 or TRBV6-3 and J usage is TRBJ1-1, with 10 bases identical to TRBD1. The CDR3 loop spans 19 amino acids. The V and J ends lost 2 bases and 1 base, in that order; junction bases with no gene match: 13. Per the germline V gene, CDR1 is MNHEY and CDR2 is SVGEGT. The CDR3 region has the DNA TGTGCCAGCAGTTACCGTGACAGGGGGCGCGAATTCTGGAACACTGAAGCTTTCTTT. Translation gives CASSYRDRGREFWNTEAFF.

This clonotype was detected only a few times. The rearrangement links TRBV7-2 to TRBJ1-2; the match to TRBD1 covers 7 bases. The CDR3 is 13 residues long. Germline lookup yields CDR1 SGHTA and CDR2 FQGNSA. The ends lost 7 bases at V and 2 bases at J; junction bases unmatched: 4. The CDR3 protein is CASKGTANYGYTF. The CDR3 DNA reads TGTGCCAGCAAGGGGACAGCGAACTATGGCTACACCTTC.

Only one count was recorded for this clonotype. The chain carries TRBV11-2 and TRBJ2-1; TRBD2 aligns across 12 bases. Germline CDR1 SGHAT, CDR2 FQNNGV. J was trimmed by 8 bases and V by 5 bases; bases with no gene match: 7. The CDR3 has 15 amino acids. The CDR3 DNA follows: TGTGCCAGCAGCCACTCTAGCGGGGGGGAAGATGAGCAGTTCTTC. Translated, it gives CASSHSSGGEDEQFF.

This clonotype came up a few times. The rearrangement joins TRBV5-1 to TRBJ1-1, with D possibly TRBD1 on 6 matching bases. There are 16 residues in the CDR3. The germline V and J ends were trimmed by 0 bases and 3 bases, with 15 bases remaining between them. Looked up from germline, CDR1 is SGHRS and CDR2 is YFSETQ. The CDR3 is CASSLDVYRAYTEAFF. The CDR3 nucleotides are TGCGCCAGCAGCTTGGATGTTTACAGGGCGTACACTGAAGCTTTCTTT.

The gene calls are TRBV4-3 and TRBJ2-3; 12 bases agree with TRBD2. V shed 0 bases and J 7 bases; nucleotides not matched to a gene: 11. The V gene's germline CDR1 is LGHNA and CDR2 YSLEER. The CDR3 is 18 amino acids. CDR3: CASSQDTGLAGPPYTQYF. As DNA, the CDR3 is TGCGCCAGCAGCCAAGATACGGGACTAGCGGGCCCACCTTATACGCAGTATTTT.

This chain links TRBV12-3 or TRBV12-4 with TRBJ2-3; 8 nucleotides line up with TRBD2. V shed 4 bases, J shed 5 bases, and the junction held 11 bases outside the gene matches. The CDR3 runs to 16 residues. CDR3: CASSYTGLAEGDTQYF. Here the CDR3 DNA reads TGTGCCAGCAGTTATACCGGACTAGCCGAGGGAGATACGCAGTATTTT.

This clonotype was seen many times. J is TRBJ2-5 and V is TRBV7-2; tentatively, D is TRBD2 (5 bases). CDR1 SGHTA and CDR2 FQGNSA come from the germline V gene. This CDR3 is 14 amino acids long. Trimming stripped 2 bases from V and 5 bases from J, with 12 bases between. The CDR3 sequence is CASSLRAGEETQYF. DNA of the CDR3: TGTGCCAGCAGCTTAAGGGCTGGGGAGGAGACCCAGTACTTC.

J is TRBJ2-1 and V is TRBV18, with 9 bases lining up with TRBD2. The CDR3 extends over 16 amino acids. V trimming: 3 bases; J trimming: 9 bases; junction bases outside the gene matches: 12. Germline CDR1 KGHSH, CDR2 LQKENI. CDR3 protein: CASSPQGRGGLSEQFF. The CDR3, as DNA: TGTGCCAGCTCACCCCAGGGGCGGGGGGGCCTCAGTGAGCAGTTCTTC.

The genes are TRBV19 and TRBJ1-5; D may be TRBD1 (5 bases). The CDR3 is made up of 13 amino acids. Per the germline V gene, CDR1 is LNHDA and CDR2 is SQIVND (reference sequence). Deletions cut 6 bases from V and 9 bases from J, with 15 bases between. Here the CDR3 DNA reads TGTGCCAGTAGGCCCGGGGGATCTAGGCCCCAGCATTTT. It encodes CASRPGGSRPQHF. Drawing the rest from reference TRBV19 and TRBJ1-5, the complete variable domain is DGGITQSPKYLFRKEGQNVTLSCEQNLNHDAMYWYRQDPGQGLRLIYYSQIVNDFQKGDIAEGYSVSREKKESFPLTVTSAQKNPTAFYLCASRPGGSRPQHFGDGTRLSIL.

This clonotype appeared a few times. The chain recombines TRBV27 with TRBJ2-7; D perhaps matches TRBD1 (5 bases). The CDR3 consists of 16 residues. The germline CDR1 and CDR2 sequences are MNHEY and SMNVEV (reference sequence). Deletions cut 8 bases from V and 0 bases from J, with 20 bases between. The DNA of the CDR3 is TGTGCCAGCGGAGTTGGGTTAGGGGTCCTCTCCTACGAGCAGTACTTC. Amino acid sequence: CASGVGLGVLSYEQYF.

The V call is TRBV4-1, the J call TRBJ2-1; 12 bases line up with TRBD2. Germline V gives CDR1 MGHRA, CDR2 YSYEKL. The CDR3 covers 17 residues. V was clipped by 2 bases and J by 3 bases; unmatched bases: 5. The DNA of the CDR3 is TGCGCCAGCAGCCAAACGACTAGCGGGGGATTCTACAATGAGCAGTTCTTC. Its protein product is CASSQTTSGGFYNEQFF.

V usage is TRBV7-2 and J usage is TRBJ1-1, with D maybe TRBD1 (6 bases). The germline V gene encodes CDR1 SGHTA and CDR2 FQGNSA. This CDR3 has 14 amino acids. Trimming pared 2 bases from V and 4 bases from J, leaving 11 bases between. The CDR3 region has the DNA TGTGCCAGCAGCTTACAGGGGTGGGGCACTGAAGCTTTCTTT. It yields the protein CASSLQGWGTEAFF.

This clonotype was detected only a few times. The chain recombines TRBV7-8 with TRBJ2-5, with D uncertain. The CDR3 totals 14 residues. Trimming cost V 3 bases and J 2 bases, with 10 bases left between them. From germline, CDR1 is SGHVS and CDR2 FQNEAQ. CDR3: CASSFSGRQETQYF. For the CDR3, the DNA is TGTGCCAGCAGCTTTTCGGGCAGACAAGAGACCCAGTACTTC.

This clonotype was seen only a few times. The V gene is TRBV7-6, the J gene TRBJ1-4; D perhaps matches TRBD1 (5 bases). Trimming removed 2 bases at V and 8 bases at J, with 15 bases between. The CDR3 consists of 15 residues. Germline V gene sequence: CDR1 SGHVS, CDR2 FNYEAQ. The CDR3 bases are TGTGCCAGCAGCTTATCGGGGCCCCAGAGCGAAAAACTGTTTTTT. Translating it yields CASSLSGPQSEKLFF.

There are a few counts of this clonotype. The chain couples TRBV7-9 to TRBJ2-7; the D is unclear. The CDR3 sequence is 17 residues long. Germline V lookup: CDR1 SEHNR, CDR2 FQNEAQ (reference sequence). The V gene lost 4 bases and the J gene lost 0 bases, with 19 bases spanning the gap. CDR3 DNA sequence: TGTGCCAGCAGCTCGAATAGTGTTGGCAGACTCTCCTACGAGCAGTACTTC. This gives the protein CASSSNSVGRLSYEQYF.

The DNA for the CDR3 is TGTGCCATAGGACGGAACTATGGCTACACCTTC. This sequence encodes CAIGRNYGYTF. The chain recombines TRBV28 with TRBJ1-2; D unresolved. The ends were cut back, 10 bases at V and 2 bases at J, with 8 bases in the middle. The germline V gene has CDR1 MDHEN and CDR2 SYDVKM. This CDR3 is 11 amino acids long.

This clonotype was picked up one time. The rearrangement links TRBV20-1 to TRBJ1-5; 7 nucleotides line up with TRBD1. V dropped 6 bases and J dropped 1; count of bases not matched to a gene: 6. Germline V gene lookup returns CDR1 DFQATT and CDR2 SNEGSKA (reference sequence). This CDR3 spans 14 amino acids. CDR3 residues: CSAKGTVSNQPQHF. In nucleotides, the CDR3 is TGCAGTGCAAAAGGGACAGTGAGCAATCAGCCCCAGCATTTT.

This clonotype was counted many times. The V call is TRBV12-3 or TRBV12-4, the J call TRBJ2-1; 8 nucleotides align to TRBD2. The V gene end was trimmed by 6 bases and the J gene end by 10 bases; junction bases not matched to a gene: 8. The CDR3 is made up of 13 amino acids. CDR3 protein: CASSLIREGEQFF. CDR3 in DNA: TGTGCCAGCAGCCTTATCCGGGAGGGGGAGCAGTTCTTC.

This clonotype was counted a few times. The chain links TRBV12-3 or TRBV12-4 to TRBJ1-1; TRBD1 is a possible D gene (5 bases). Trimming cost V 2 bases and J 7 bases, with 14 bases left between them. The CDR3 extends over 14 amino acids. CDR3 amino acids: CASSLSPGTGEAFF. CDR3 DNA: TGTGCCAGCAGTTTATCCCCCGGGACGGGTGAAGCTTTCTTT.

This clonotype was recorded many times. CDR3 residues: CASSLGGANTGELFF. CDR3 in DNA: TGTGCCAGCAGCTTAGGGGGAGCGAACACCGGGGAGCTGTTTTTT. This chain joins TRBV7-2 and TRBJ2-2, with TRBD2 as a possible D gene (5 bases). Trimming cost V 1 base and J 0 bases, with 6 bases left between them. This CDR3 contains 15 residues. Germline lookup yields CDR1 SGHTA and CDR2 FQGNSA.

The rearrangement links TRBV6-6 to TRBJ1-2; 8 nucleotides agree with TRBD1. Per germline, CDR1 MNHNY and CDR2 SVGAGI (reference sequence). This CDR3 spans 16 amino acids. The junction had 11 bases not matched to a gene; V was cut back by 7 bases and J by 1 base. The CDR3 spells CASTPGTGRGNYGYTF. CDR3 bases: TGTGCCAGCACCCCCGGGACAGGCAGGGGTAACTATGGCTACACCTTC.

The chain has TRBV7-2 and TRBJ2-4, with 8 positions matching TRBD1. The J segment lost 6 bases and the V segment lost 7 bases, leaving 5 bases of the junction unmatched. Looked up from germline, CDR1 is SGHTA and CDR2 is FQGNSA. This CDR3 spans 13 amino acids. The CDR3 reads CASNLGQGNIQYF. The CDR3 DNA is TGTGCCAGCAACCTCGGACAGGGAAACATTCAGTACTTC.

The CDR3 is CASSYLGGLRNEQYF. In DNA form, the CDR3 reads TGTGCCAGCAGTTACCTAGGGGGCCTTAGGAACGAGCAGTACTTC. The chain recombines TRBV6-5 with TRBJ2-7; 7 nucleotides match TRBD1. CDR3 length: 15 residues. Germline-derived CDR1 and CDR2 are MNHEY and SVGAGI. Unmatched junction bases numbered 9, after V lost 2 bases and J lost 5 bases.

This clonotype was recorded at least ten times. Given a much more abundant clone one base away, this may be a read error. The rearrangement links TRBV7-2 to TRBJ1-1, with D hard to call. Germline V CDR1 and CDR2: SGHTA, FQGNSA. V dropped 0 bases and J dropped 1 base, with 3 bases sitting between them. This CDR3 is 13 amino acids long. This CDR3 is CASSLATNTEAFF. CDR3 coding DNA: TGTGCCAGCAGCTTAGCGACGAACACTGAAGCTTTCTTT.

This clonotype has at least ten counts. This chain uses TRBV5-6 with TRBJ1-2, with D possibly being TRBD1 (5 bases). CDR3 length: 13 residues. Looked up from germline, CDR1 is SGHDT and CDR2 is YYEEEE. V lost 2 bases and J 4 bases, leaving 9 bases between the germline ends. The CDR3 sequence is CASSFRGLYGYTF. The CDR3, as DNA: TGTGCCAGCAGCTTTCGGGGCCTCTATGGCTACACCTTC.

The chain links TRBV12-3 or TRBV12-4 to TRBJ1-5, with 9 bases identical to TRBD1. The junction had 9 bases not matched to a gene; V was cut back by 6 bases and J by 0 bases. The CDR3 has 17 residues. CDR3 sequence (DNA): TGTGCCAGCAGCCCGGAGCTGGACAGGGGTAGCAATCAGCCCCAGCATTTT. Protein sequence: CASSPELDRGSNQPQHF.